This TCR beta chain came from a study of shared clonotypes between healthy human individuals. Study observations and caveats: Naive subsets tended to show greater estimated richness than memory subsets.

The CDR3 has 14 amino acids. Trimming pared 6 bases from V and 3 bases from J, leaving 12 bases between. Germline values: CDR1 KGHSH, CDR2 LQKENI. The method was immunoSEQ multiplex PCR; TCRdb's version includes in-frame clones alone and lacks a portion of them. This repertoire shows 1.4 million to 1.5 million clones, about 96% found once; its top ten account for approximately 1%. Regarding this clone: Its antigen remains unidentified.

This clonotype was obtained from a man under 40 in good health. The sample consisted of naive CD4+ T cells sorted from blood. Noted subset: CD45RA+ positively selected. This chain links TRBV18 with TRBJ1-3, with D unclear. CDR3 DNA: TGTGCCAGCTCCCCGGGCTTGGGTGGAAACACCATATATTTT. It encodes CASSPGLGGNTIYF.